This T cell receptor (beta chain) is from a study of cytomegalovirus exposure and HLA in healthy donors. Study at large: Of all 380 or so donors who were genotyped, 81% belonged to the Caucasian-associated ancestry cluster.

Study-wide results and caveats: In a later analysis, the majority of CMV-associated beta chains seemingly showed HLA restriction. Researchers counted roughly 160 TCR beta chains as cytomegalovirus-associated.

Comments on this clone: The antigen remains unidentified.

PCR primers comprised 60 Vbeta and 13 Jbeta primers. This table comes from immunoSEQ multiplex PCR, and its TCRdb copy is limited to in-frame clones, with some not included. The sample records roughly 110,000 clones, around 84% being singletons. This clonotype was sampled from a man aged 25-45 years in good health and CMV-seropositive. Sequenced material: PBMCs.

CDR3 loop: CASSEGLEGNYGYTF. DNA for the CDR3: TGTGCCAGCAGTGAGGGCCTCGAGGGTAACTATGGCTACACCTTC. The chain recombines TRBV6-1 with TRBJ1-2, with D uncertain. CDR3 length: 15 amino acids. V lost 3 bases and J lost 1, with 12 bases in between. CDR1 MNHNS and CDR2 SASEGT come from the germline V gene.